This T cell receptor beta chain was identified during a study of shared clonotypes between healthy human individuals. Germline V gene data show CDR1 as MNHNS and CDR2 as SASEGT. This CDR3 has 15 amino acids. J was trimmed by 2 bases and V by 7 bases; bases with no gene match: 8. Sequencing was performed with immunoSEQ multiplex PCR; in TCRdb, only in-frame clones are kept and a portion is missing. The sample lists around 750,000 clones; approximately 79% were seen once. Sequencing input: memory CD4+ T cells sorted from blood. Indicated subset: CD45RA-negative fraction. The chain recombines TRBV6-1 with TRBJ1-2; TRBD1 aligns across 9 bases. The TCR comes from a woman aged 25 to 39 in good health. CDR3 sequence (DNA): TGTGCCAGCAACCGAATGGGACAGGGAAACTATGGCTACACCTTC. The encoded protein is CASNRMGQGNYGYTF.